The sequence of this T cell receptor (beta chain) was determined in a study of CD8+CD57+ T cells in acquired aplastic anemia. Study summary: The average for DNA from sorted CD4+ and CD8+ cells was around 3.4 ug. The average read count for CD4+ cells in healthy donors was about 10 million.

Genomic DNA, the template, was used for profiling of the TCR beta VDJ and CDR3. Via MiXCR, TCRdb re-called the reads, giving one row per CDR3 protein. The sample has about 170,000 distinct CDR3 sequences; 35% to 55% are singletons. CDR3 length: 14 residues. Germline V gives CDR1 SGHTA, CDR2 FQGNSA. Deletions cut 8 bases from V and 0 bases from J, with 13 bases between. This clonotype was detected many times. Its antigen is undetermined. The study, taken as a whole, reports: Researchers reported that CD8+ Simpson's diversity was not significantly different in patients versus controls.

The sequencing input was sorted CD4+, CD8+, or CD8+CD57+ T cells (not recorded which) from PBMCs. The chain combines TRBV7-2 with TRBJ1-2; TRBD1 is a possible D gene (5 bases). This TCR was sampled from a human donor in good health. The chain's CDR3 is CASSLDTANYGYTF. CDR3 bases: TGTGCCAGCTCTCTGGACACAGCTAACTATGGCTACACCTTC.